Listed here are 31 T cell receptor beta chains from one sample, sequenced in a study of blood T cell repertoires in COVID-19. Data came from immunoSEQ multiplex PCR; TCRdb stores just in-frame clones and leaves some out. The sample contains over 100,000 clones, approximately 83% of which appear only once. The sequenced material came from peripheral blood. The receptors were gathered from a man older than 75 with acute or convalescent COVID-19.

J is TRBJ1-4 and V is TRBV28; TRBD1 might be the D (5 bases). Germline loops: CDR1 MDHEN, CDR2 SYDVKM. Between the trimmed V and J ends, which lost 4 bases and 3 bases, there was a span of 15 bases. The CDR3 sequence is 16 residues long. The CDR3: CASSSTGRNSNEKLFF. The CDR3 coding sequence is TGTGCCAGCAGTTCTACAGGCCGAAACTCTAATGAAAAACTGTTTTTT.

V gene TRBV3-1 (or the pseudogene TRBV3-2) combines with J gene TRBJ2-5; TRBD2 might be the D (6 bases). Germline V gene sequence: CDR1 LGHDT, CDR2 YNNKEL (reference sequence). The V and J ends lost 4 bases and 4 bases respectively, with 10 bases between them. The CDR3 is 13 residues long. The CDR3 region has the DNA TGTGCCAGCAGCCGGGGGACTCTAGAGACCCAGTACTTC. Its translation: CASSRGTLETQYF.

The chain combines TRBV7-6 with TRBJ1-5, with 7 nucleotides matching TRBD1. CDR3 length: 18 residues. Germline-derived CDR1 and CDR2 are SGHVS and FNYEAQ. V lost 1 base and J lost 0; bases outside the gene matches: 9. The CDR3 loop is CASSLVWGTVDSNQPQHF. The CDR3 region has the DNA TGTGCCAGCAGCTTAGTATGGGGGACAGTCGATAGCAATCAGCCCCAGCATTTT.

The V call is TRBV19, the J call TRBJ2-7; 8 bases are shared with TRBD1. CDR1 is LNHDA, CDR2 SQIVND, per germline (reference sequence). V lost 2 bases, J lost 3 bases, and 6 bases stayed unmatched. This CDR3 comprises 15 residues. This chain's CDR3 is CASSIRTGPIYEQYF. DNA for the CDR3: TGTGCCAGTAGTATACGGACAGGGCCTATCTACGAGCAGTACTTC.

V is TRBV6-5 and J is TRBJ2-1; D perhaps matches TRBD1 (5 bases). Per germline, CDR1 MNHEY and CDR2 SVGAGI. The CDR3 contains 13 residues. V gave up 8 bases and J gave up 4 bases, with 12 bases separating them. In DNA form, the CDR3 reads TGTGCCAGCCAGGGTCCGCGTTACAATGAGCAGTTCTTC. Residues: CASQGPRYNEQFF.

The rearrangement joins TRBV7-9 to TRBJ2-5; tentative D call: TRBD1 (6 bases). In germline, CDR1 is SEHNR, CDR2 FQNEAQ (reference sequence). The CDR3 covers 14 residues. Trimming removed 5 bases at V and 2 bases at J, with 12 bases between. CDR3 sequence (DNA): TGTGCCAGCAGCCTCACAGGGTTTCAAGAGACCCAGTACTTC. Encoded protein: CASSLTGFQETQYF.

J is TRBJ1-2 and V is TRBV30; a weak D match, TRBD1 (6 bases). Germline V gene lookup returns CDR1 GTSNPN and CDR2 SVGIG (reference sequence). The CDR3 consists of 11 residues. The germline V and J ends were trimmed by 1 base and 9 bases, with 9 bases remaining between them. The CDR3 nucleotides are TGTGCCTGGAGTGACAGGGAGAGCTACACCTTC. Translation gives CAWSDRESYTF.

This clone occurred once. The chain joins TRBV12-5 to TRBJ1-6; the match to TRBD1 covers 7 bases. The V and J ends lost 2 bases and 9 bases, in that order; junction bases with no gene match: 10. The CDR3 length is 16 residues. Germline assignment: CDR1 LGHNT and CDR2 FRNRAP. CDR3 DNA sequence: TGTGCTAGTGGTTTGTCGGGGGGGAACAGGGGTTCACCCCTCCACTTT. Translated: CASGLSGGNRGSPLHF.

The CDR3 DNA sequence: TGCGCCAGCGCCACGGGGACTGGAAACACCATATATTTT. It encodes CASATGTGNTIYF. This sequence joins TRBV5-1 and TRBJ1-3, with D unresolved. Germline V CDR1 and CDR2: SGHRS, YFSETQ. This CDR3 is 13 amino acids long. The V and J ends lost 7 bases and 2 bases respectively, with 10 bases between them.

This clone was observed a single time. V and J are TRBV5-4 and TRBJ2-7; 10 bases align to TRBD1. This CDR3 region has 16 residues. With V trimmed by 4 bases and J by 4 bases, 11 bases remained unmatched. Germline CDR1 SGHNT, CDR2 YYREEE (reference sequence). CDR3 sequence reads: CASSGTGQGSRYEQYF. CDR3 DNA sequence: TGTGCCAGCAGCGGGACGGGACAGGGGTCACGATACGAGCAGTACTTC.

This clone has just one count. The rearrangement joins TRBV3-1 (or the pseudogene TRBV3-2) to TRBJ2-5; 12 nucleotides align to TRBD2. V was pared by 1 base and J by 5 bases, with 5 bases of the junction left unmatched. Germline values: CDR1 LGHDT, CDR2 YNNKEL (reference sequence). The CDR3 is 16 residues long. The CDR3 nucleotides read TGTGCCAGCAGCCAAGCTAGCGGGGGGGCATGGGAGACCCAGTACTTC. It is translated as CASSQASGGAWETQYF.

J is TRBJ2-5 and V is TRBV5-1; 9 bases match TRBD1. This CDR3 contains 14 residues. V dropped 6 bases and J dropped 5; count of bases not matched to a gene: 8. CDR1 and CDR2 (germline): SGHRS, YFSETQ. The CDR3 reads CASKAGQGTETQYF. DNA of the CDR3: TGCGCCAGCAAAGCGGGACAGGGAACGGAGACCCAGTACTTC.

The chain couples TRBV30 to TRBJ2-3, with TRBD1 identical over 10 bases. The CDR3 totals 16 residues. V gave up 3 bases and J gave up 1 base; unmatched junction bases: 7. The germline gives CDR1 GTSNPN, CDR2 SVGIG (reference sequence). The CDR3 here is CAWRPRDRGGTDTQYF. DNA of the CDR3: TGTGCCTGGAGACCCCGGGACAGGGGAGGCACAGATACGCAGTATTTT.

This chain connects TRBV5-5 to TRBJ1-1; D not certain. V lost 1 base to trimming and J lost 3 bases, with 13 bases between them. This CDR3 has 15 amino acids. Germline V gene sequence: CDR1 SGHKS, CDR2 YYEKEE (reference sequence). The CDR3 is CASSLLAVSDTEAFF. The CDR3 nucleotides are TGTGCCAGCAGCTTGTTGGCGGTTTCGGACACTGAAGCTTTCTTT.

This rearrangement joins TRBV29-1 to TRBJ1-1; the match to TRBD1 covers 9 bases. The CDR3 is made up of 14 amino acids. The V segment lost 4 bases and the J segment 4 bases; nucleotides outside the gene matches: 7. Per the germline V gene, CDR1 is SQVTM and CDR2 is ANQGSEA. CDR3 loop: CSVAPTGGSTEAFF. The DNA of the CDR3 is TGCAGCGTTGCTCCGACAGGGGGGAGCACTGAAGCTTTCTTT.

The CDR3 bases are TGCGCCAGCAGCCAAGAACGACAGACAGGTTTTGGCTACACCTTC. Amino acid sequence: CASSQERQTGFGYTF. V usage is TRBV4-1 and J usage is TRBJ1-2, with TRBD1 as a possible D gene (6 bases). Between the trimmed V and J ends, which lost 0 bases and 7 bases, there was a span of 15 bases. This CDR3 is built from 15 residues. Per the germline V gene, CDR1 is MGHRA and CDR2 is YSYEKL.

This chain uses TRBV28 with TRBJ2-1; D perhaps matches TRBD2 (5 bases). Germline assignment: CDR1 MDHEN and CDR2 SYDVKM. Deletions cut 6 bases from V and 5 bases from J, with 23 bases between. This CDR3 spans 17 amino acids. The CDR3 DNA follows: TGTGCCAGCAGCCTAAATCCCCGGGCCGGGAACAACAATGAGCAGTTCTTC. It is translated as CASSLNPRAGNNNEQFF. Full variable domain (rest looked up from reference TRBV28 and TRBJ2-1): DVKVTQSSRYLVKRTGEKVFLECVQDMDHENMFWYRQDPGLGLRLIYFSYDVKMKEKGDIPEGYSVSREKKERFSLILESASTNQTSMYLCASSLNPRAGNNNEQFFGPGTRLTVL.

This rearrangement joins TRBV7-3 to TRBJ1-5; TRBD1 matches at 8 bases. This CDR3 contains 17 residues. V lost 2 bases, J lost 7 bases, and 13 bases stayed unmatched. The germline CDR1 and CDR2 sequences are SGHTA and FQGTGA. The CDR3 DNA reads as TGTGCCAGCAGCTTAGTAACCCAGGGGGCGCCGTGGCAGCCCCAGCATTTT. It translates to CASSLVTQGAPWQPQHF.

The count of this clone is one. V usage is TRBV19 and J usage is TRBJ2-6; D unclear. The CDR3 length is 14 residues. Per the germline V gene, CDR1 is LNHDA and CDR2 is SQIVND (reference sequence). The germline V and J ends were trimmed by 4 bases and 2 bases, with 6 bases remaining between them. CDR3 region: CASSTVPGANVLTF. The CDR3 DNA reads TGTGCCAGTAGTACAGTGCCTGGGGCCAACGTCCTGACTTTC.

This clone was observed a few times. The rearrangement links TRBV5-1 to TRBJ1-5, with 7 nucleotides matching TRBD1. The CDR3 has 15 residues. Germline loops: CDR1 SGHRS, CDR2 YFSETQ. V lost 4 bases and J lost 0; bases outside the gene matches: 4. CDR3 coding DNA: TGCGCCAGCAGCCTACAGGGGTATAGCAATCAGCCCCAGCATTTT. Its protein product is CASSLQGYSNQPQHF.

The J gene is TRBJ2-3, the V gene TRBV6-2 or TRBV6-3; 7 bases map to TRBD2. V dropped 4 bases and J dropped 5; count of bases not matched to a gene: 12. In germline, CDR1 is MNHEY, CDR2 SVGEGT. The CDR3 consists of 16 residues. The DNA for the CDR3 is TGTGCCAGCAGTTTGGGGCGGGGGTCAGCCGGAGATACGCAGTATTTT. This gives the protein CASSLGRGSAGDTQYF.

The chain recombines TRBV5-1 with TRBJ2-7; D may be TRBD2 (6 bases). Germline assignment: CDR1 SGHRS and CDR2 YFSETQ. The CDR3 extends over 15 amino acids. Trimming took off 4 bases at V and 6 bases at J, with 20 bases between the two ends. The CDR3 here is CASSGLGGPGAEQYF. The CDR3 DNA reads TGCGCCAGCAGCGGGCTGGGGGGACCTGGGGCCGAGCAGTACTTC.

The chain couples TRBV2 to TRBJ1-2; D ambiguous. Trimming cost V 1 base and J 4 bases, with 7 bases left between them. CDR3 size: 13 residues. Germline V CDR1 and CDR2: SNHLY, FYNNEI. CDR3 amino acids: CASSEGSVYGYTF. CDR3 in DNA: TGTGCCAGCAGTGAAGGTTCAGTCTATGGCTACACCTTC.

In nucleotides, the CDR3 is TGTGCCAGCACCCTGGGGGGGGAAAACACTGAAGCTTTCTTT. Translated: CASTLGGENTEAFF. V usage is TRBV6-5 and J usage is TRBJ1-1; D is possibly TRBD1 (5 bases). Trimming shortened V by 7 bases and J by 2 bases, and 14 bases separated the two germline ends. The CDR3 has 14 residues. Germline-derived CDR1 and CDR2 are MNHEY and SVGAGI.

This sequence joins TRBV19 and TRBJ1-3, with D perhaps matching TRBD1 (6 bases). The germline V and J ends were trimmed by 6 bases and 0 bases, with 9 bases remaining between them. Germline lookup yields CDR1 LNHDA and CDR2 SQIVND (reference sequence). The CDR3 is 14 amino acids. The CDR3 bases are TGTGCCAGTAGGTCGGACAGCTCTGGAAACACCATATATTTT. Translated: CASRSDSSGNTIYF.

The chain employs TRBV3-1 (or the pseudogene TRBV3-2) and TRBJ2-1; D uncertain. Deletions cut 6 bases from V and 0 bases from J, with 12 bases between. CDR3 length equals 15 residues. Germline-derived CDR1 and CDR2 are LGHDT and YNNKEL (reference sequence). The CDR3 region is CASSPTPSSYNEQFF. CDR3 in DNA: TGTGCCAGCAGTCCAACTCCAAGCTCCTACAATGAGCAGTTCTTC.

V gene TRBV10-2 combines with J gene TRBJ2-5; 7 positions agree with TRBD2. This CDR3 contains 16 residues. Germline CDR1 WSHSY, CDR2 SAAADI. V lost 3 bases, J lost 5 bases, and 12 bases stayed unmatched. DNA of the CDR3: TGCGCCAGCAGTGATCTTAGACTGTGGGGGGGGGAGACCCAGTACTTC. The encoded protein is CASSDLRLWGGETQYF.

The chain is built from TRBV9 and TRBJ1-2; TRBD1 matches 7 bases. Germline trimming cut 0 bases from V and 2 bases from J; bases unmatched to any gene: 4. This CDR3 is built from 15 residues. Germline lookup yields CDR1 SGDLS and CDR2 YYNGEE. CDR3 nucleotides: TGTGCCAGCAGCGTAGCCGGGACAGTAAACTATGGCTACACCTTC. Amino acids: CASSVAGTVNYGYTF. The full variable domain, its missing parts supplied by reference TRBV9 and TRBJ1-2, is DSGVTQTPKHLITATGQRVTLRCSPRSGDLSVYWYQQSLDQGLQFLIQYYNGEERAKGNILERFSAQQFPDLHSELNLSSLELGDSALYFCASSVAGTVNYGYTFGSGTRLTVV.

The chain combines TRBV10-2 with TRBJ1-1, with 9 bases fitting TRBD1. The CDR3 totals 17 residues. Unmatched junction bases numbered 13, after V lost 3 bases and J lost 5 bases. Per germline, CDR1 WSHSY and CDR2 SAAADI. The CDR3 region has the DNA TGCGCCAGCAGTGAACCGGACAGGGGAGTGGCGGTAACTGAAGCTTTCTTT. Amino acids: CASSEPDRGVAVTEAFF.

V is TRBV28 and J is TRBJ1-2; TRBD1 matches at 7 bases. Germline V CDR1 and CDR2: MDHEN, SYDVKM. The trim removed 6 bases at V and 8 bases at J, leaving 15 bases unmatched. CDR3 length equals 15 residues. CDR3 coding DNA: TGTGCCAGCAGCCTGATTTTTCAGACAGGGAGCGGCTACACCTTC. As protein: CASSLIFQTGSGYTF.

V gene TRBV7-2 combines with J gene TRBJ1-1, with D possibly matching TRBD1 (6 bases). CDR3 length: 13 amino acids. Between the trimmed V and J ends, which lost 0 bases and 8 bases, there was a span of 10 bases. Germline V gene data show CDR1 as SGHTA and CDR2 as FQGNSA. The CDR3 region is CASSLAGHLEAFF. The CDR3 DNA reads as TGTGCCAGCAGCTTAGCGGGACATCTAGAAGCTTTCTTT. The full variable domain, completed using reference TRBV7-2 and TRBJ1-1, is GAGVSQSPSNKVTEKGKDVELRCDPISGHTALYWYRQSLGQGLEFLIYFQGNSAPDKSGLPSDRFSAERTGGSVSTLTIQRTQQEDSAVYLCASSLAGHLEAFFGQGTRLTVV.